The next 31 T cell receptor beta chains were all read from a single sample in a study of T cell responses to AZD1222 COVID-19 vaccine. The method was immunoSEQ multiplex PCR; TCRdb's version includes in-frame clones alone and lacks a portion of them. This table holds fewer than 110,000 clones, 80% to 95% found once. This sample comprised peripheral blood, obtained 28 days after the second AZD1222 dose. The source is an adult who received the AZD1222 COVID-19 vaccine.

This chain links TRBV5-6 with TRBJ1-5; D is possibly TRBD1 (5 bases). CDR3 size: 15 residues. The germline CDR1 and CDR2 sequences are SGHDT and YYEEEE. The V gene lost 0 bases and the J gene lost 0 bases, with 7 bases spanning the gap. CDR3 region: CASSLDRYSNQPQHF. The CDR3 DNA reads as TGTGCCAGCAGCTTGGACAGGTATAGCAATCAGCCCCAGCATTTT.

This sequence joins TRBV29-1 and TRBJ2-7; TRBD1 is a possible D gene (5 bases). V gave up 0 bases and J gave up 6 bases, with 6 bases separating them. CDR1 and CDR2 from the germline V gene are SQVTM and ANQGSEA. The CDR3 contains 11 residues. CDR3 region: CSVEEQVEQYF. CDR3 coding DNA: TGCAGCGTTGAAGAACAGGTCGAGCAGTACTTC.

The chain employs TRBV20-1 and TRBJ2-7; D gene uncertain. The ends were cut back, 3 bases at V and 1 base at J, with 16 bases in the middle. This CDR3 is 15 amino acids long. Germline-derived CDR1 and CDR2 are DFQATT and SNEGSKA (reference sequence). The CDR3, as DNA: TGCAGTGCTAGTTCTCGGCAGAGAGCATCCTACGAGCAGTACTTC. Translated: CSASSRQRASYEQYF.

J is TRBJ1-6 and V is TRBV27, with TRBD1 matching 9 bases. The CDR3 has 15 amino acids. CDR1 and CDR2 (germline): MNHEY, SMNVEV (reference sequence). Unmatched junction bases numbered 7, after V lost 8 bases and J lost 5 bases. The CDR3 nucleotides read TGTGCCAGCGCCGGGTGGGACAGGGATAATTCACCCCTCCACTTT. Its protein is CASAGWDRDNSPLHF.

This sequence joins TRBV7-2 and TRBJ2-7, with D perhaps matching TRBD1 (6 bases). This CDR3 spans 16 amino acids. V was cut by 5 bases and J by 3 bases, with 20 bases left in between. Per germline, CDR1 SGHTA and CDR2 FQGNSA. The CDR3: CASSRGTGFGRYEQYF. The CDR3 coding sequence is TGTGCCAGCAGCAGGGGAACAGGGTTTGGTCGCTACGAGCAGTACTTC. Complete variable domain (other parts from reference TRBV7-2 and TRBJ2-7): GAGVSQSPSNKVTEKGKDVELRCDPISGHTALYWYRQSLGQGLEFLIYFQGNSAPDKSGLPSDRFSAERTGGSVSTLTIQRTQQEDSAVYLCASSRGTGFGRYEQYFGPGTRLTVT.

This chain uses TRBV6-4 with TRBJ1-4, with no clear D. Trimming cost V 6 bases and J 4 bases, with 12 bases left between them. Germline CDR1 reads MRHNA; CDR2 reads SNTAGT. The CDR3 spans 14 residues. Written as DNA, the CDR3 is TGTGCCAGCAGGAGGGAGGAACTTAATGAAAAACTGTTTTTT. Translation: CASRREELNEKLFF.

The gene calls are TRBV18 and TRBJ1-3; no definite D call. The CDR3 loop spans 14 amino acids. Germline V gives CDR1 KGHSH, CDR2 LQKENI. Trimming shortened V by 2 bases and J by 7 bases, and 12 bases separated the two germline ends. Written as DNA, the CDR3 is TGTGCCAGCTCACCAGTACGTGAAGGTAACACCATATATTTT. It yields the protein CASSPVREGNTIYF.

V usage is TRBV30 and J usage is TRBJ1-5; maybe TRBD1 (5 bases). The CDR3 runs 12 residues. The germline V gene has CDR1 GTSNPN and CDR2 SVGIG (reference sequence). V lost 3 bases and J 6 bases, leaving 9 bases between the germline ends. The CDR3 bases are TGTGCCTGGAGACAGGTGGGTCAGCCCCAGCATTTT. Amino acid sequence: CAWRQVGQPQHF.

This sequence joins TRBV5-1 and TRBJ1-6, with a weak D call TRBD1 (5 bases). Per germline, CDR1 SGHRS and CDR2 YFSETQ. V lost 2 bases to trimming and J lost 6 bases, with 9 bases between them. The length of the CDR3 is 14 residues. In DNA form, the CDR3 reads TGCGCCAGCAGCTTCGGGACGGTTAATTCACCCCTCCACTTT. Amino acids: CASSFGTVNSPLHF.

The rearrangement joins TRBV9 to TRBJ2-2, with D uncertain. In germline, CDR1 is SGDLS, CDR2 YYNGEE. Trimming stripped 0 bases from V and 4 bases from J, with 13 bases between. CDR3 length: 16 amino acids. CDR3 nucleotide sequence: TGTGCCAGCAGCGTAGTTGATAGAAGGGCCACCGGGGAGCTGTTTTTT. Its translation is CASSVVDRRATGELFF.

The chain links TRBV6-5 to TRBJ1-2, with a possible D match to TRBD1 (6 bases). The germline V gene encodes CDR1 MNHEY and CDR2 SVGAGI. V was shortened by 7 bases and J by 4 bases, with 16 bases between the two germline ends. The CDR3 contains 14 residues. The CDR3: CASIPEGGGYGYTF. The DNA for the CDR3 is TGTGCCAGCATTCCCGAAGGAGGGGGCTATGGCTACACCTTC.

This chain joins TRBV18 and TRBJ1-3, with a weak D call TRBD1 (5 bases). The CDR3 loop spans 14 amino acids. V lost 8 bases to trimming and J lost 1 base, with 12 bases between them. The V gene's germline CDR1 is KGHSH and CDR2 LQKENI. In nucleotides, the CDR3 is TGTGCCAGCCTCGACAGTTCATCTGGAAACACCATATATTTT. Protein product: CASLDSSSGNTIYF.

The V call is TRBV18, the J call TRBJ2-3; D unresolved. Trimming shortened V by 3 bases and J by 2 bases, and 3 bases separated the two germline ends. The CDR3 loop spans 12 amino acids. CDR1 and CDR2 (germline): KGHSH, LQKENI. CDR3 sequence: CASSPTTDTQYF. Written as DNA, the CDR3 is TGTGCCAGCTCACCGACCACAGATACGCAGTATTTT.

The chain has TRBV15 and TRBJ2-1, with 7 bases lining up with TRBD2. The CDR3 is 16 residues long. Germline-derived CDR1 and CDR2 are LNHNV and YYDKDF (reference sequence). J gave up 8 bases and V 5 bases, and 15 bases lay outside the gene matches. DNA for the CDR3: TGTGCCACCAGCTCCCACCTGGCGGGAGAATGGGATGAGCAGTTCTTC. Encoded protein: CATSSHLAGEWDEQFF.

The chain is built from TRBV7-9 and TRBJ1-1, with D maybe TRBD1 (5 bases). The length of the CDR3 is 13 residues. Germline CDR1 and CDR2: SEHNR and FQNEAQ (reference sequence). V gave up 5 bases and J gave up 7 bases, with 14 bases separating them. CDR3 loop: CASSPDSSFEAFF. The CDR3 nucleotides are TGTGCCAGCAGCCCCGACAGTAGCTTTGAAGCTTTCTTT.

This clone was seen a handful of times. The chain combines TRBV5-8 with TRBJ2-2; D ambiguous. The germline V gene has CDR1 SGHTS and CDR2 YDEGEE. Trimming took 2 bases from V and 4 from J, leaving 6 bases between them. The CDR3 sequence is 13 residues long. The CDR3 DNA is TGTGCCAGCAGCTTACGGAGCACCGGGGAGCTGTTTTTT. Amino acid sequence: CASSLRSTGELFF.

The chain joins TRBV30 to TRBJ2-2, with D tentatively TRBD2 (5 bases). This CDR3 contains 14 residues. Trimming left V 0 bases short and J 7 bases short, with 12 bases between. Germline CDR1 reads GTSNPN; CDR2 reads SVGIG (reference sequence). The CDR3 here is CAWSVRLAGGELFF. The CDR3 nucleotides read TGTGCCTGGAGTGTGCGGCTAGCCGGCGGGGAGCTGTTTTTT.

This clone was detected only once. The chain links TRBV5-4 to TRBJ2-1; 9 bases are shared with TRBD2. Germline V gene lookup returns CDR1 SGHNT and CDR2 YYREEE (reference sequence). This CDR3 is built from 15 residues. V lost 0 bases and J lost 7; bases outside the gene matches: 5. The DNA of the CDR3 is TGTGCCAGCAGCTTGGCGGCAGCGGGGGGAAATGAGCAGTTCTTC. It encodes CASSLAAAGGNEQFF.

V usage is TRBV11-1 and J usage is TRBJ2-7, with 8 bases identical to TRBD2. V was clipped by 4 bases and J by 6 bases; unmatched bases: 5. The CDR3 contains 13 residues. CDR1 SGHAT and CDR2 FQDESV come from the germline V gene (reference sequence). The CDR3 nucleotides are TGTGCCAGCAGCTCTCGGGAGGGCTCCGAGCAGTACTTC. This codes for CASSSREGSEQYF.

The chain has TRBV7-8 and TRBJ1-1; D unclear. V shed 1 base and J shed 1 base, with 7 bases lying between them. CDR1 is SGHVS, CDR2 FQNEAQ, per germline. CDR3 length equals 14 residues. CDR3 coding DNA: TGTGCCAGCAGCTTAGGGGCGGGGAACACTGAAGCTTTCTTT. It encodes CASSLGAGNTEAFF.

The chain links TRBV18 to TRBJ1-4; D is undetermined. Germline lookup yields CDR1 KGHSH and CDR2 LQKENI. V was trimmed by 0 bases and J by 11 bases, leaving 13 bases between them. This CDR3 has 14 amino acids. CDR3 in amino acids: CASSPPRQAGKLFF. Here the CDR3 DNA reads TGTGCCAGCTCACCACCTAGGCAGGCTGGGAAACTGTTTTTT.

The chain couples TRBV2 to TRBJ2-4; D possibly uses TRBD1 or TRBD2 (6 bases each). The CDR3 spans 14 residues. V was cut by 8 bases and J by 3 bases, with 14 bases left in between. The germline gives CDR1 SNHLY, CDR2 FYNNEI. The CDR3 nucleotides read TGTGCCAGCCATGGGGGCGGGGTCAAAAACATTCAGTACTTC. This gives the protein CASHGGGVKNIQYF.

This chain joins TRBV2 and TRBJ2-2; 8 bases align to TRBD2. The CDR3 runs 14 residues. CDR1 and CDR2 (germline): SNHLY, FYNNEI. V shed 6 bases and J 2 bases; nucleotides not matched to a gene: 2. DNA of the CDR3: TGTGCCAGCAGACTAGCGGAAAACACCGGGGAGCTGTTTTTT. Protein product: CASRLAENTGELFF.

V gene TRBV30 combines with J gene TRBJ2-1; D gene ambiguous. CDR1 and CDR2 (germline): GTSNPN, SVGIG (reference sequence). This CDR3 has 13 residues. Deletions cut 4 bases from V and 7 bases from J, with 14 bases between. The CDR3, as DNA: TGTGCCTGGACGAATATTATGGGGAATGAGCAGTTCTTC. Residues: CAWTNIMGNEQFF.

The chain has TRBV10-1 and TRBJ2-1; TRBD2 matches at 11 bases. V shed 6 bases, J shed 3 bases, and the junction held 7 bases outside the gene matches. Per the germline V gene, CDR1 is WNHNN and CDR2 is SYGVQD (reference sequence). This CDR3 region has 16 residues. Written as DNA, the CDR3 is TGCGCCAGCAGAGGGACTAGCGGAGCAAGCTACAATGAGCAGTTCTTC. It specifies CASRGTSGASYNEQFF.

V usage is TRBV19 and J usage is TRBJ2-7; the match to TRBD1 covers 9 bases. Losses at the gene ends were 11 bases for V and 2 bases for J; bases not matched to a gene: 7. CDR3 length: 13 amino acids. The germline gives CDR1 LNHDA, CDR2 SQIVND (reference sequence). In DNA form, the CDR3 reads TGTGCCTCCAACAGGGGGCCTACCTACGAGCAGTACTTC. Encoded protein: CASNRGPTYEQYF.

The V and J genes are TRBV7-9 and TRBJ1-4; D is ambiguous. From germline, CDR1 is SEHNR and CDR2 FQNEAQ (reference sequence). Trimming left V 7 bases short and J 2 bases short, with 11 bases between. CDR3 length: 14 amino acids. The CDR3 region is CASTLLSTNEKLFF. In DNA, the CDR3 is TGTGCCAGCACCTTGCTATCCACTAATGAAAAACTGTTTTTT.

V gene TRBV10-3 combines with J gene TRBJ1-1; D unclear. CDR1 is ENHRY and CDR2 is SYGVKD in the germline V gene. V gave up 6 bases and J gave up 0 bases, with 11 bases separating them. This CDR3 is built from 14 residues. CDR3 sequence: CAIRSQGLNTEAFF. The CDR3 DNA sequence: TGTGCCATCAGGTCACAAGGACTGAACACTGAAGCTTTCTTT.

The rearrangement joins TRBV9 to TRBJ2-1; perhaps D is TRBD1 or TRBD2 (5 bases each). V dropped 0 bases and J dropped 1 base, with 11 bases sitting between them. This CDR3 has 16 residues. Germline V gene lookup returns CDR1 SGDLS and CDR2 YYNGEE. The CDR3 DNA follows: TGTGCCAGCAGCGTAGATGTGGGGGTTTCCTACAATGAGCAGTTCTTC. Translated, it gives CASSVDVGVSYNEQFF.

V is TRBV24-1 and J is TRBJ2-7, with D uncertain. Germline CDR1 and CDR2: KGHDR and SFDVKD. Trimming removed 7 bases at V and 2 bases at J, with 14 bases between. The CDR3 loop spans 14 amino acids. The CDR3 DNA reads TGTGCCACCAGAGAGTCTACGGAGCCCTACGAGCAGTACTTC. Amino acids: CATRESTEPYEQYF.

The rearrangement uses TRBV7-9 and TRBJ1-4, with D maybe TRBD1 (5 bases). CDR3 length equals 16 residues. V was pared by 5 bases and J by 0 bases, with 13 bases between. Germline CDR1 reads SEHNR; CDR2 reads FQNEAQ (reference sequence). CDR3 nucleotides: TGTGCCAGCAGCACAGGACTGATTGCAACTAATGAAAAACTGTTTTTT. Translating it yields CASSTGLIATNEKLFF.